This paragraph covers one T cell receptor beta chain sequence. The record originates from a study of CD8+ T cells in alopecia areata. The germline CDR1 and CDR2 sequences are SQVTM and ANQGSEA. V was pared by 4 bases and J by 4 bases, with 10 bases between. The CDR3 sequence is 12 residues long. Alopecia areata patients gave lesional scalp punch biopsies and peripheral blood samples. Reverse transcription of extracted RNA yielded cDNA, which provided the sequencing template. Here immunoSEQ multiplex PCR was the method, and the copy in TCRdb shows in-frame clones only, minus some. The sample carries more than 95,000 clones, more than 30% recorded once.

The TCR comes from a human donor with alopecia areata. This rearrangement joins TRBV29-1 to TRBJ1-1; TRBD1 might be the D (5 bases). Sequencing was done on a sample of CD4+ T cells sorted from blood. CDR3 in DNA: TGCAGCGTTGGCGACAGCCGCACTGAAGCTTTCTTT. Its translation is CSVGDSRTEAFF.